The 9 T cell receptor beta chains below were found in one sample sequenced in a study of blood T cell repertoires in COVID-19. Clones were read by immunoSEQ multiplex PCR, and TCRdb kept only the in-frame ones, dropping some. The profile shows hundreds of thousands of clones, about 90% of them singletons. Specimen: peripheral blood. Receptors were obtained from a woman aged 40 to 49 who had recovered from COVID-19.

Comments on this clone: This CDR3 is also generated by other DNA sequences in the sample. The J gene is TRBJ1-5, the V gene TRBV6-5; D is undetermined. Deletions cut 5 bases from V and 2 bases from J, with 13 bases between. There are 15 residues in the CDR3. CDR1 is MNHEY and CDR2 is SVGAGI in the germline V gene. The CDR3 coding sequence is TGTGCCAGCAGTCCCCGTGGGGAGGGCAATCAGCCCCAGCATTTT. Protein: CASSPRGEGNQPQHF.

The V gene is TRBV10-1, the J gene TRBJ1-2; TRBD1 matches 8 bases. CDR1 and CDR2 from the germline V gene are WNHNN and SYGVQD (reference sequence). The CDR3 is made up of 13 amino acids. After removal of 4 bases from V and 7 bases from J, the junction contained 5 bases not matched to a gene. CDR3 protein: CASSVDRGFGYTF. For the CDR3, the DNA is TGCGCCAGCAGTGTCGACAGGGGATTTGGCTACACCTTC.

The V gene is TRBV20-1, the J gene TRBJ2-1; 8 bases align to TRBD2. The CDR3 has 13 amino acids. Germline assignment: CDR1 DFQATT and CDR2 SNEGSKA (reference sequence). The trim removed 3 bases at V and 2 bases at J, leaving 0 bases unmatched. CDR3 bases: TGCAGTGCTAGTAGCGGGGCCTACAATGAGCAGTTCTTC. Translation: CSASSGAYNEQFF.

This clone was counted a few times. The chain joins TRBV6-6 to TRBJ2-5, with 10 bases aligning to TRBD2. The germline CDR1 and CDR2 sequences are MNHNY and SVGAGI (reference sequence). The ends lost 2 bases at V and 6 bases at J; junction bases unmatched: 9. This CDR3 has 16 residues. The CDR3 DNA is TGTGCCAGCAGTTACCCTAGCGGGGGTGGAATCCAGACCCAGTACTTC. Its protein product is CASSYPSGGGIQTQYF.

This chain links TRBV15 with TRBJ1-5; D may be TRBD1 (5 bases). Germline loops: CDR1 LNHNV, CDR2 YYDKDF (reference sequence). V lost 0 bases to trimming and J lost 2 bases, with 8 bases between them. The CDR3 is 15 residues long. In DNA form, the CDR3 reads TGTGCCACCAGCAGAGATATAGGGGGCAATCAGCCCCAGCATTTT. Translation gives CATSRDIGGNQPQHF.

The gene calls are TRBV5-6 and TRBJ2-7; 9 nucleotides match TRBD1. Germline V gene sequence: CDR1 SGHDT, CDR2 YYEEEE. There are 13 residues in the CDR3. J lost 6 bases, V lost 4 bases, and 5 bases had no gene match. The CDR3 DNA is TGTGCCAGCAGCCGAGGGACAGGGAGCGAGCAGTACTTC. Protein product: CASSRGTGSEQYF.

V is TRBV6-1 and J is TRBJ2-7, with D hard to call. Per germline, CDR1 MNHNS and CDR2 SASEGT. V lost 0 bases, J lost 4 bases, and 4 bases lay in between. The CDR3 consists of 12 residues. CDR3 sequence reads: CASSEAAYEQYF. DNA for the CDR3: TGTGCCAGCAGTGAAGCGGCTTACGAGCAGTACTTC.

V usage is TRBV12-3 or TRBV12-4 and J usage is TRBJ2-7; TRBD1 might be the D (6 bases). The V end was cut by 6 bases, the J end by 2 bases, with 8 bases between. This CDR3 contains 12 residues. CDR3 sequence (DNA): TGTGCCAGCAGCACAGGGACCTACGAGCAGTACTTC. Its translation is CASSTGTYEQYF.

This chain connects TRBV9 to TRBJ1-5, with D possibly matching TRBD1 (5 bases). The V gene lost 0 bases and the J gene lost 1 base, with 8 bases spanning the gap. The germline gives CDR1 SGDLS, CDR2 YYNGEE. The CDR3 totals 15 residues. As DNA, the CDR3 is TGTGCCAGCAGCGTAGACGGGGGGAGCAATCAGCCCCAGCATTTT. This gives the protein CASSVDGGSNQPQHF.